This T cell receptor (beta chain) was found in a study of T cell repertoires in cytomegalovirus infection. About the study: As its CMV epitopes, the study selected recently identified HLA-C-restricted and well-studied HLA-B-restricted targets. Both a matching HLA type and CMV infection were indicated by public TCR beta signatures.

TCRdb recomputed calls from the reads with MiXCR, one row per CDR3 protein. This table holds around 78,000 distinct CDR3 sequences, about 24% found once. In its sample, this clonotype was seen a few times. Antigen unknown. Study-wide results and limits: The ex vivo response was dominated by HLA-C-restricted CMV-specific TCR beta clonotypes. The cumulative frequency of public TCR beta families distinguished individuals who carried CMV together with the relevant HLA.

This CDR3 has 15 amino acids. Germline lookup yields CDR1 DFQATT and CDR2 SNEGSKA (reference sequence). Trimming removed 0 bases at V and 5 bases at J, with 15 bases between. The source of this sequence is a human donor in good health (CMV status not recorded). Some clones in this sample may be carry-over from other donors' samples. The sequences come from CD8+ T cells from cultured PBMCs, collected from culture after CMV antigen stimulation. V gene TRBV20-1 combines with J gene TRBJ2-3; D gene uncertain. This chain's CDR3 is CSARDPYSILDTQYF. The CDR3 bases are TGCAGTGCTAGAGACCCCTACTCTATACTAGATACGCAGTATTTT.